The sequence of this T cell receptor (beta chain) was determined in a study of long-term antiretroviral therapy in people with HIV. Study findings and constraints: Transplant-donor-level diversity was not reached after ART, though diversity increased.

With regard to this clone: Its target is unknown.

The germline gives CDR1 MNHNY, CDR2 SVGAGI (reference sequence). The CDR3 loop spans 15 amino acids. V was pared by 7 bases and J by 7 bases, with 11 bases of the junction left unmatched. Researchers ran immunoSEQ v3.0 at survey level. Generated by immunoSEQ multiplex PCR, the TCRdb table keeps only in-frame clones and is missing some. The repertoire holds about 18,000 clones, 80% to 90% seen once, with about 17% in the top ten. V usage is TRBV6-6 and J usage is TRBJ1-4; 8 bases are a match to TRBD1. The TCR sequence derives from a woman under 30 with HIV. Here the sequenced sample was unsorted PBMCs, taken 0.6 years after starting antiretroviral therapy. The chain's CDR3 is CASIRDRFWGEKLFF. CDR3 sequence (DNA): TGTGCCAGCATCCGGGACAGGTTTTGGGGTGAAAAACTGTTTTTT.